These 2 T cell receptor beta chains share one sample of origin, sequenced in a study of cytomegalovirus exposure and HLA in healthy donors. PCR amplification relied on 60 Vbeta primers (plus 13 Jbeta primers). Clones were read by immunoSEQ multiplex PCR, and TCRdb kept only the in-frame ones, dropping some. The table lists around 100,000 clones. The sequenced material came from PBMCs. These receptors were collected from a woman aged 30 to 39 in good health and CMV-seronegative.

This sequence joins TRBV5-1 and TRBJ2-7; the match to TRBD2 covers 11 bases. Germline V lookup: CDR1 SGHRS, CDR2 YFSETQ. With 4 bases clipped from V and 2 bases from J, the junction kept 8 bases outside the gene matches. The CDR3 totals 16 residues. The CDR3 DNA follows: TGCGCCAGCAGCCAGGAGACTAGCGGGAACCCCTACGAGCAGTACTTC. Protein product: CASSQETSGNPYEQYF.

This chain uses TRBV2 with TRBJ2-5; no reliable D call. From germline, CDR1 is SNHLY and CDR2 FYNNEI. The V and J ends lost 3 bases and 1 base respectively, with 6 bases between them. This CDR3 is 13 amino acids long. The CDR3 protein is CASSEGAQETQYF. The DNA of the CDR3 is TGTGCCAGCAGTGAGGGCGCCCAAGAGACCCAGTACTTC.